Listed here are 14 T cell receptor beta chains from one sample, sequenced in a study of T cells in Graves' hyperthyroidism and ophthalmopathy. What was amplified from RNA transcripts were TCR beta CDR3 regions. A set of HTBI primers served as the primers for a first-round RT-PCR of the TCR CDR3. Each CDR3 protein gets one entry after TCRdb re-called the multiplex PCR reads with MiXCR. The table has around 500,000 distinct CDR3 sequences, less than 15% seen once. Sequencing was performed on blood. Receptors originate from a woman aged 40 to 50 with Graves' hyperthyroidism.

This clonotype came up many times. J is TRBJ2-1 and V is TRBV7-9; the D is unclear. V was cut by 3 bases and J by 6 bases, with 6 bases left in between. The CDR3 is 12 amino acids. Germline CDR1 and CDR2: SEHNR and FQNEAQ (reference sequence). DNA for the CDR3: TGTGCCAGCAGCTTTATAGGCAATGAGCAGTTCTTC. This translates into CASSFIGNEQFF. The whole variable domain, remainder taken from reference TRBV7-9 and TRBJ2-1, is DTGVSQNPRHKITKRGQNVTFRCDPISEHNRLYWYRQTLGQGPEFLTYFQNEAQLEKSRLLSDRFSAERPKGSFSTLEIQRTEQGDSAMYLCASSFIGNEQFFGPGTRLTVL.

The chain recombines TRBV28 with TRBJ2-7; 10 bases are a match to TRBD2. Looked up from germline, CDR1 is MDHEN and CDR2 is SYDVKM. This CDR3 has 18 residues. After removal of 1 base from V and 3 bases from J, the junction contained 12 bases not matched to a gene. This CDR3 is CASSLFGLAGATLYEQYF. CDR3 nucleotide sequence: TGTGCCAGCAGTTTATTTGGGCTAGCGGGAGCCACTCTCTACGAGCAGTACTTC. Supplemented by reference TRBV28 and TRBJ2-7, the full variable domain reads DVKVTQSSRYLVKRTGEKVFLECVQDMDHENMFWYRQDPGLGLRLIYFSYDVKMKEKGDIPEGYSVSREKKERFSLILESASTNQTSMYLCASSLFGLAGATLYEQYFGPGTRLTVT.

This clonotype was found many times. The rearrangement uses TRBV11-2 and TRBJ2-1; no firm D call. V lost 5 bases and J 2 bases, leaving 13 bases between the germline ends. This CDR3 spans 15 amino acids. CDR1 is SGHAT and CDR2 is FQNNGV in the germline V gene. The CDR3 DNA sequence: TGTGCCAGCAGCCGGCAGTATGGGACCTACAATGAGCAGTTCTTC. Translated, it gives CASSRQYGTYNEQFF.

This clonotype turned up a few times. The CDR3 sequence: CASSGNGTSGANVLTF. The CDR3 coding sequence is TGTGCCAGCAGTGGCAACGGGACATCTGGGGCCAACGTCCTGACTTTC. The chain links TRBV25-1 to TRBJ2-6; weak D call: TRBD1 (6 bases). CDR3 length equals 16 residues. Germline V CDR1 and CDR2: MGHDK, SYGVNS. V was trimmed by 4 bases and J by 1 base, leaving 11 bases between them.

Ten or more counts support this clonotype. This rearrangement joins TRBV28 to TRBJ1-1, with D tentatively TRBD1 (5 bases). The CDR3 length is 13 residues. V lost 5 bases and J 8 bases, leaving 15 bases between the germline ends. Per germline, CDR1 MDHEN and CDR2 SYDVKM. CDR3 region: CASSKATGPEAFF. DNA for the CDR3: TGTGCCAGCAGTAAAGCGACGGGACCAGAAGCTTTCTTT.

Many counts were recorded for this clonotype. In DNA form, the CDR3 reads TGTGCCAGCAGTACTAGCGGGAGTAAAAATGAGCAGTTCTTC. Its protein product is CASSTSGSKNEQFF. The chain joins TRBV12-3 or TRBV12-4 to TRBJ2-1; 11 nucleotides align to TRBD2. This CDR3 has 14 amino acids. Trimming took 5 bases from V and 7 from J; bases not matched to a gene: 4.

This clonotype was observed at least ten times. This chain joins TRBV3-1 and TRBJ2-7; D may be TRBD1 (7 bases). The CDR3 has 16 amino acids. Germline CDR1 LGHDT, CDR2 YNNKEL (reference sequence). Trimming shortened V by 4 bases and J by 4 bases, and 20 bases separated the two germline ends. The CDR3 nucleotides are TGTGCCAGCAGCCTCGGCGGGGCAGGGGGGAAGTACGAGCAGTACTTC. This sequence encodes CASSLGGAGGKYEQYF.

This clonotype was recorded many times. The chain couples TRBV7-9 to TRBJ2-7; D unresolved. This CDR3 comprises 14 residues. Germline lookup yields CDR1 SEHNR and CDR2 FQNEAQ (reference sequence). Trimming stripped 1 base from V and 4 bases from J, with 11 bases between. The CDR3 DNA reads TGTGCCAGCAGCTTAGATCGGGTGGGGTACGAGCAGTACTTC. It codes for CASSLDRVGYEQYF.

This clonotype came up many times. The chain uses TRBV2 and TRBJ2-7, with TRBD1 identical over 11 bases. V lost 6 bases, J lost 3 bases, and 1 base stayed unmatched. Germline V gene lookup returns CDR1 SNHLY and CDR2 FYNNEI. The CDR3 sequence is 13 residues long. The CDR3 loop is CASRGTGGYEQYF. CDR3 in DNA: TGTGCCAGCAGGGGGACAGGGGGCTACGAGCAGTACTTC.

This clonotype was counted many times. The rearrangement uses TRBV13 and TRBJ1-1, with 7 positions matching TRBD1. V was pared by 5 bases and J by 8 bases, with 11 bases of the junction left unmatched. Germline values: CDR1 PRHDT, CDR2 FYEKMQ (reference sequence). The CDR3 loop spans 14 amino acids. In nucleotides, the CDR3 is TGTGCCAGCAGCCCGCAGGACAGGCTGGACGAAGCTTTCTTT. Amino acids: CASSPQDRLDEAFF.

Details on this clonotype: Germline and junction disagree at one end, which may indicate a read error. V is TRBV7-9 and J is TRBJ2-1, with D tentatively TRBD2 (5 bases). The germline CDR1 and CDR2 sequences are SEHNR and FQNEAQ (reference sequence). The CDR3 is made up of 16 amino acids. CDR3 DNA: TGCGCCAGCAGCTCTCGACTGGGAGCGCCCTACAATGAGCAGTTCTTC. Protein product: CASSSRLGAPYNEQFF.

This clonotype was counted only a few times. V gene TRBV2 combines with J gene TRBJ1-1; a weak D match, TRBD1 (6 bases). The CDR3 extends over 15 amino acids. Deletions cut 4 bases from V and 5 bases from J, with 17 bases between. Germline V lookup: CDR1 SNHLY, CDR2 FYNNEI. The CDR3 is CASSATGGGPTEAFF. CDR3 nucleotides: TGTGCCAGCAGTGCTACCGGGGGGGGGCCGACTGAAGCTTTCTTT.

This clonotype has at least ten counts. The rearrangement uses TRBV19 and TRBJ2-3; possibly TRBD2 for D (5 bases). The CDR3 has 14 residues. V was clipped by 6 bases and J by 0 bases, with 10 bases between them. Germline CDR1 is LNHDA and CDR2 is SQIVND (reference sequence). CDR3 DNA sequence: TGTGCCAGTAGCAAGGGCGGGAGCACAGATACGCAGTATTTT. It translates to CASSKGGSTDTQYF.

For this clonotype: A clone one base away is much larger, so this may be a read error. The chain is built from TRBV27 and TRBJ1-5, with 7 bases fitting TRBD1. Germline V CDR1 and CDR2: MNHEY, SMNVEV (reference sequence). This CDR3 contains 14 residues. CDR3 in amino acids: CASSSTGANRPQHF. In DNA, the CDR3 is TGTGCCAGCAGTAGCACAGGGGCAAATCGGCCCCAGCATTTT.